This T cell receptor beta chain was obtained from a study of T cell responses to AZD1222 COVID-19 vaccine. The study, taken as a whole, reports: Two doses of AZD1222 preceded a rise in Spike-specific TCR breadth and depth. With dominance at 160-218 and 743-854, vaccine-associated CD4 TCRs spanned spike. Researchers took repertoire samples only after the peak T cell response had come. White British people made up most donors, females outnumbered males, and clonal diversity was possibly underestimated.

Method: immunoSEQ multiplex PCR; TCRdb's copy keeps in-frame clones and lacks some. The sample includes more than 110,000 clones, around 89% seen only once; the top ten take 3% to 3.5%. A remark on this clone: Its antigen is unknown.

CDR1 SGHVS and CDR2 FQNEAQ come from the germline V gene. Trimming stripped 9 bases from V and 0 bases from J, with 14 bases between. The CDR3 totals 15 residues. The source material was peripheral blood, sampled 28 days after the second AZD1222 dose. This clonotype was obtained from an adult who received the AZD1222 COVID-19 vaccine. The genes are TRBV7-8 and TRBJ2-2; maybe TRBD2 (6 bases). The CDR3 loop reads CASTREESNTGELFF. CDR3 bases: TGTGCCAGTACCAGGGAGGAATCGAACACCGGGGAGCTGTTTTTT. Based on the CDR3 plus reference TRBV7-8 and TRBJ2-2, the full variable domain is GAGVSQSPRYKVAKRGQDVALRCDPISGHVSLFWYQQALGQGPEFLTYFQNEAQLDKSGLPSDRFFAERPEGSVSTLKIQRTQQEDSAVYLCASTREESNTGELFFGEGSRLTVL.